This T cell receptor (beta chain) was identified during a study of cytomegalovirus exposure and HLA in healthy donors. This clone was found a few times. CDR1 and CDR2 (germline): SQVTM, ANQGSEA. V gave up 7 bases and J gave up 0 bases, with 16 bases separating them. The CDR3 spans 15 residues. The PCR made use of 60 Vbeta and 13 Jbeta primers. Methods used by the authors: Later work found 74 million or so unique TCR beta chains, with 9 million to 13 million shared. Method: immunoSEQ multiplex PCR; TCRdb's copy keeps in-frame clones and lacks some. That table supplies the V and J calls and clone size; D and trimming were determined from the DNA. The sample shows 85,000 to 120,000 clones, less than 90% of them seen only once.

This receptor was taken from a man in his forties in good health and CMV-seronegative. The chain links TRBV29-1 to TRBJ2-4, with a tentative D call TRBD1 (5 bases). Sample: PBMCs. The CDR3 nucleotides read TGCAGCGCCGCCGACAGCGCGATAGCCAAAAACATTCAGTACTTC. Translating gives CSAADSAIAKNIQYF.